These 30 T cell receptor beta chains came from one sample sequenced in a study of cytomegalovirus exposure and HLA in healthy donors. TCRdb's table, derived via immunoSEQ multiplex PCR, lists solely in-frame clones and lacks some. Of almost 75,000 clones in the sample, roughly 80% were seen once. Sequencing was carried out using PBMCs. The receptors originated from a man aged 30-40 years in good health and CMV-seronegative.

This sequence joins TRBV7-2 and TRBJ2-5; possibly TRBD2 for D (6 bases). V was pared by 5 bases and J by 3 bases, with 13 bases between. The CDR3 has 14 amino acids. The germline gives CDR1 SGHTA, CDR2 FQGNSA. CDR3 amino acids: CASSRERHEETQYF. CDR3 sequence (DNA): TGTGCCAGCAGCCGGGAGCGTCATGAAGAGACCCAGTACTTC.

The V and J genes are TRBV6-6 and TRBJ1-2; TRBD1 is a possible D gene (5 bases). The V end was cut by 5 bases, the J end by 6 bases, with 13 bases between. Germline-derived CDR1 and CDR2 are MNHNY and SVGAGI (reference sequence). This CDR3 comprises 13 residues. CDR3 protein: CASSKQVFDGYTF. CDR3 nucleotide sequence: TGTGCCAGCAGTAAACAGGTCTTCGATGGCTACACCTTC.

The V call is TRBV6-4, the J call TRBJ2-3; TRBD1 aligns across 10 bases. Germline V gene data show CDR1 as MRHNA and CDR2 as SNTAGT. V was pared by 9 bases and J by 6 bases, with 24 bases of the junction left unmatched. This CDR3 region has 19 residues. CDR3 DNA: TGTGCCAGGGGAGAGGGACAGGGGCGACCGGGGCCCAACGTGGATACGCAGTATTTT. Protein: CARGEGQGRPGPNVDTQYF.

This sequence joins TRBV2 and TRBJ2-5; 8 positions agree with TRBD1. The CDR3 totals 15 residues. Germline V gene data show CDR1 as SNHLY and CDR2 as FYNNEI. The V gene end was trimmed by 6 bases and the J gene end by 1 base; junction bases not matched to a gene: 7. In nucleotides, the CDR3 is TGTGCCAGCAGCTTACAGGGGGGTCGCCAAGAGACCCAGTACTTC. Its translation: CASSLQGGRQETQYF.

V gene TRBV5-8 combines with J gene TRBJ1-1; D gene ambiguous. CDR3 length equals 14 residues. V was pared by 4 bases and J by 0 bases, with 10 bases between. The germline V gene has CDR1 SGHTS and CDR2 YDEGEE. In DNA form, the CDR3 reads TGTGCCAGCAGCCCGCGGGTTATGAACACTGAAGCTTTCTTT. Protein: CASSPRVMNTEAFF. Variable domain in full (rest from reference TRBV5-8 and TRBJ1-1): EAGVTQSPTHLIKTRGQQATLRCSPISGHTSVYWYQQALGLGLQFLLWYDEGEERNRGNFPPRFSGRQFPNYSSELNVNALELEDSALYLCASSPRVMNTEAFFGQGTRLTVV.

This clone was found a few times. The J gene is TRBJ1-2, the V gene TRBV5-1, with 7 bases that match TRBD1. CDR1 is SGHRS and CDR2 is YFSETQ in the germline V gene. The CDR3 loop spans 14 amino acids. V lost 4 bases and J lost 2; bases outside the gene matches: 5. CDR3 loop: CASSPPTGNYGYTF. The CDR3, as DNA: TGCGCCAGCAGCCCGCCGACAGGGAACTATGGCTACACCTTC.

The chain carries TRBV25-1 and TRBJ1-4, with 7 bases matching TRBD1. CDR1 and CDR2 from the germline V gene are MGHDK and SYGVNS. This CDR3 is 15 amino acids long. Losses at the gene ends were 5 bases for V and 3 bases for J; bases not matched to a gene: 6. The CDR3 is CASSREQGPNEKLFF. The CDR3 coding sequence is TGTGCCAGCAGTCGGGAACAGGGGCCTAATGAAAAACTGTTTTTT.

The chain's CDR3 is CASSLVLGGVGYGYTF. The CDR3 nucleotides are TGTGCCAGCAGCTTAGTTTTAGGAGGGGTAGGCTATGGCTACACCTTC. V gene TRBV7-2 combines with J gene TRBJ1-2; maybe TRBD1 (5 bases). Germline lookup yields CDR1 SGHTA and CDR2 FQGNSA. The CDR3 spans 16 residues. V was shortened by 1 base and J by 4 bases, with 16 bases between the two germline ends.

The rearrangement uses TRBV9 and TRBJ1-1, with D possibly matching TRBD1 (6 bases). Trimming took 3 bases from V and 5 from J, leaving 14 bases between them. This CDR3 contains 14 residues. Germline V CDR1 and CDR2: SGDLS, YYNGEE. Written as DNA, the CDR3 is TGTGCCAGCAGCGCCCAGGGGTCGTGGACTGAAGCTTTCTTT. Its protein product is CASSAQGSWTEAFF.

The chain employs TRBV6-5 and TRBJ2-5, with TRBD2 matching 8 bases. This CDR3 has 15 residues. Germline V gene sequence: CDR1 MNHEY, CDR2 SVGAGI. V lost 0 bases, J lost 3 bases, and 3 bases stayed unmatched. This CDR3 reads CASSYSVRGEETQYF. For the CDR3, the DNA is TGTGCCAGCAGTTACTCCGTGCGGGGGGAAGAGACCCAGTACTTC.

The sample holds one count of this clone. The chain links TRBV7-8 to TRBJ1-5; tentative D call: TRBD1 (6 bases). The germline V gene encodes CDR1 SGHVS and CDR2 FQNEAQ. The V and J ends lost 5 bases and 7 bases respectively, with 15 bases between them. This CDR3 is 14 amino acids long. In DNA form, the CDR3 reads TGTGCCAGCAGCCGGGACACTCGCGACCAGCCCCAGCATTTT. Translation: CASSRDTRDQPQHF.

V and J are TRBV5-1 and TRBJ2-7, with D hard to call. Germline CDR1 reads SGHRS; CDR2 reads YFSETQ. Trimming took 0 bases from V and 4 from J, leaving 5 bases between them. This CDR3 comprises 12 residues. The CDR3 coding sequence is TGCGCCAGCAGCTTGGACGGGTACGAGCAGTACGTC. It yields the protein CASSLDGYEQYV.

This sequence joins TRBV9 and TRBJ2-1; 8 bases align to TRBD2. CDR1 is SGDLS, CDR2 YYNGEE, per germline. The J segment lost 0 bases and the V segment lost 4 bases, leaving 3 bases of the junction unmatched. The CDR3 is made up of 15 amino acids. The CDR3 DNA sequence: TGTGCCAGCAGCCGGGGGGGGAGCTCCTACAATGAGCAGTTCTTC. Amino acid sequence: CASSRGGSSYNEQFF.

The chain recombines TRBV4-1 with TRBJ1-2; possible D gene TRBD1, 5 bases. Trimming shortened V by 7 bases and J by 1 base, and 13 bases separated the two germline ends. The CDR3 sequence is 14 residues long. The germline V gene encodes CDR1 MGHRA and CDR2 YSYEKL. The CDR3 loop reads CASTVGEGNYGYTF. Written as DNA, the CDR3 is TGCGCCAGCACCGTAGGGGAGGGTAACTATGGCTACACCTTC.

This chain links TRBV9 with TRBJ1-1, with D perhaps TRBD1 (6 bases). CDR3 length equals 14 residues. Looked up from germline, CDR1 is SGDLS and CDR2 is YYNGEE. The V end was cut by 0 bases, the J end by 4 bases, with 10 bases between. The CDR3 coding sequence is TGTGCCAGCAGCGTAGGCGGGGGCGTCACTGAAGCTTTCTTT. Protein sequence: CASSVGGGVTEAFF.

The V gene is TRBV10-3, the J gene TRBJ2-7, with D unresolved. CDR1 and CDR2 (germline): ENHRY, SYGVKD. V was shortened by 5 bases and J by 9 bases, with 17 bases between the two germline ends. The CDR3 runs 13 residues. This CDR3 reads CAISPEEDNGQYF. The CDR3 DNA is TGTGCCATCAGTCCTGAAGAGGATAACGGGCAGTACTTC.

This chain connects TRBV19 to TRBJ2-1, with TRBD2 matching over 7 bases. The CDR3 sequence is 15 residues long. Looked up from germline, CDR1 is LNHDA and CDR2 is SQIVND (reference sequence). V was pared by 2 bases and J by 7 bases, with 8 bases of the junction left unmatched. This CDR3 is CASSIIIREGNEQFF. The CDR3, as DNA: TGTGCCAGTAGTATAATCATAAGGGAGGGGAATGAGCAGTTCTTC.

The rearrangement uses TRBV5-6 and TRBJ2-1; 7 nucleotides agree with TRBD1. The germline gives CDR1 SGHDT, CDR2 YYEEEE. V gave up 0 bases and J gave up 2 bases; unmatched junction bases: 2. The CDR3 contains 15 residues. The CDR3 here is CASSLGRGPYNEQFF. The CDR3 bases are TGTGCCAGCAGCTTGGGTAGGGGGCCCTACAATGAGCAGTTCTTC.

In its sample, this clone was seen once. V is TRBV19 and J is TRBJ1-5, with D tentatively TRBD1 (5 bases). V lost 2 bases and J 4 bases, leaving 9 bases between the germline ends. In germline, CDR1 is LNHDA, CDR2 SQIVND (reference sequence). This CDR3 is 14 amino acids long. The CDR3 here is CASSIRGPNQPQHF. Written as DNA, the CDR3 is TGTGCCAGTAGTATAAGGGGCCCGAATCAGCCCCAGCATTTT.

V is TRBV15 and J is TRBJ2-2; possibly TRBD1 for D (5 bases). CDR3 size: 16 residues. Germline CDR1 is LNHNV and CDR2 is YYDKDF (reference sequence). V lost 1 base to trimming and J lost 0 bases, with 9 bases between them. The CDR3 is CATSRARAPNTGELFF. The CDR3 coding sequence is TGTGCCACCAGCAGAGCCAGGGCACCGAACACCGGGGAGCTGTTTTTT. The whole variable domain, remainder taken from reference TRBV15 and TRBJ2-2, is DAMVIQNPRYQVTQFGKPVTLSCSQTLNHNVMYWYQQKSSQAPKLLFHYYDKDFNNEADTPDNFQSRRPNTSFCFLDIRSPGLGDTAMYLCATSRARAPNTGELFFGEGSRLTVL.

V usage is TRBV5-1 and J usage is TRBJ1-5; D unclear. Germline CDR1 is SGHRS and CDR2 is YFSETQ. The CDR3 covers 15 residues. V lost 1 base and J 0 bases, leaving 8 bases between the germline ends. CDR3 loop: CASSLLGHSNQPQHF. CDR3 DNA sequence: TGCGCCAGCAGCTTGCTAGGCCATAGCAATCAGCCCCAGCATTTT.

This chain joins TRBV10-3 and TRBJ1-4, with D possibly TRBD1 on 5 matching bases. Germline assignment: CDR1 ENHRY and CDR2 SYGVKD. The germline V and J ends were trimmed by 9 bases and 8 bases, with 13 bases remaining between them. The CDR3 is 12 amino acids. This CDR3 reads CAIGSGAEKLFF. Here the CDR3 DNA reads TGTGCCATAGGGTCTGGGGCCGAAAAACTGTTTTTT.

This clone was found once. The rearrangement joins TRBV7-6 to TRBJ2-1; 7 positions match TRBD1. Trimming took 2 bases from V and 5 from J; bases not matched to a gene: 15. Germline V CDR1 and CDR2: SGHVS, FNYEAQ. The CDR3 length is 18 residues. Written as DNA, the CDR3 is TGTGCCAGCAGCTTAAGGACAGGAGGCATCAATGCTCACAATGAGCAGTTCTTC. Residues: CASSLRTGGINAHNEQFF.

Written as DNA, the CDR3 is TGTGCCAGTAGTCCTTTCCTGAACACTGAAGCTTTCTTT. It translates to CASSPFLNTEAFF. The chain carries TRBV19 and TRBJ1-1, with unresolved D. V dropped 5 bases and J dropped 0 bases, with 7 bases sitting between them. From germline, CDR1 is LNHDA and CDR2 SQIVND (reference sequence). The CDR3 is made up of 13 amino acids.

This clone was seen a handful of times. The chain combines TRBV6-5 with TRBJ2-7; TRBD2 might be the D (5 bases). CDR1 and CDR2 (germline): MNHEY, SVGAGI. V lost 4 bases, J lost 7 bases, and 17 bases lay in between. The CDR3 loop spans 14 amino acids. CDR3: CASSFSEGESEQYF. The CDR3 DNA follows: TGTGCCAGCAGTTTTTCAGAGGGCGAGTCGGAGCAGTACTTC.

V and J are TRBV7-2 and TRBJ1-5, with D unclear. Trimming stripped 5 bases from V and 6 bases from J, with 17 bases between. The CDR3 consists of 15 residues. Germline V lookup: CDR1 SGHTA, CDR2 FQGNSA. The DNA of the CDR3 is TGTGCCAGCAGCAACGGGGTGAGGGAAAGTCAGCCCCAGCATTTT. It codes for CASSNGVRESQPQHF.

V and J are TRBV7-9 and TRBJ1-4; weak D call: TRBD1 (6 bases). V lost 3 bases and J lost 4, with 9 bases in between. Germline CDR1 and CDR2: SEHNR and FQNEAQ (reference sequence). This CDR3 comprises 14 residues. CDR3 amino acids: CASSLGAVNEKLFF. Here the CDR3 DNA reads TGTGCCAGCAGCTTGGGGGCGGTTAATGAAAAACTGTTTTTT.

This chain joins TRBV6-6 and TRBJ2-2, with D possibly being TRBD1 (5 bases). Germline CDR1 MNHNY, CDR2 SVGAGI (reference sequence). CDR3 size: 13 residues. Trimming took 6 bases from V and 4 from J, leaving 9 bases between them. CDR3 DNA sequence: TGTGCCAGCAGACAGGTTACCACCGGGGAGCTGTTTTTT. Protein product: CASRQVTTGELFF.

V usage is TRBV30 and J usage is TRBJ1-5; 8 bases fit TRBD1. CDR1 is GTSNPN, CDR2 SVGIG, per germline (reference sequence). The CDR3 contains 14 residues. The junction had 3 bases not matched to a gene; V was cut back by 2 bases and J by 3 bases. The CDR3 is CAWSRTGINQPQHF. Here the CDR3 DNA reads TGTGCCTGGAGTCGGACAGGGATCAATCAGCCCCAGCATTTT.

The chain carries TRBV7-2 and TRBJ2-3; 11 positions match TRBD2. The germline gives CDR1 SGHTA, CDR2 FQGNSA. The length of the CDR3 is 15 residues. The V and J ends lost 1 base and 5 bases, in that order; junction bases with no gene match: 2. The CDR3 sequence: CASSLDLAGGDTQYF. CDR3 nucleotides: TGTGCCAGCAGCTTAGATCTAGCGGGGGGAGATACGCAGTATTTT.